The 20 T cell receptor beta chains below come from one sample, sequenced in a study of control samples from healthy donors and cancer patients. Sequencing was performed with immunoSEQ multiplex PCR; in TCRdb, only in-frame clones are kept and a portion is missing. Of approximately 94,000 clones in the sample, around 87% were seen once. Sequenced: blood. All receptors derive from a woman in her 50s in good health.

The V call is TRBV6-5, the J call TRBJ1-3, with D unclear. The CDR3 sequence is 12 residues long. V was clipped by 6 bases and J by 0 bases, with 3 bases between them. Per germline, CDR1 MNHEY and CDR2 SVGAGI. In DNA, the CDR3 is TGTGCCAGCAGCACCTCTGGAAACACCATATATTTT. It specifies CASSTSGNTIYF.

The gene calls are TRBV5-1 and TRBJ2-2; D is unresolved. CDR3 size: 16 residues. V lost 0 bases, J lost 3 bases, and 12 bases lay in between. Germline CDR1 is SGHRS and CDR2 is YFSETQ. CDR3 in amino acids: CASSLAVGSDTGELFF. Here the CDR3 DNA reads TGCGCCAGCAGCTTGGCGGTCGGCTCAGACACCGGGGAGCTGTTTTTT.

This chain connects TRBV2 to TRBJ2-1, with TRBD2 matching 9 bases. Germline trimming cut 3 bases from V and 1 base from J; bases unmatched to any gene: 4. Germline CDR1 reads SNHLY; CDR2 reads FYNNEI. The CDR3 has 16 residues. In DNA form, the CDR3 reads TGTGCCAGCAGTGATTTGGCGGGGGGGTCCTACAATGAGCAGTTCTTC. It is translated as CASSDLAGGSYNEQFF.

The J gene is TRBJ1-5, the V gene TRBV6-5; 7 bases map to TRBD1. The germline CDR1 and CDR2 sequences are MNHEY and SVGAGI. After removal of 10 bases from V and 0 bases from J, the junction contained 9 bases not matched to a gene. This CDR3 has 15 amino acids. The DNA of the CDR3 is TGTGCCACTGGACGGGACAGAGATAGCAATCAGCCCCAGCATTTT. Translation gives CATGRDRDSNQPQHF.

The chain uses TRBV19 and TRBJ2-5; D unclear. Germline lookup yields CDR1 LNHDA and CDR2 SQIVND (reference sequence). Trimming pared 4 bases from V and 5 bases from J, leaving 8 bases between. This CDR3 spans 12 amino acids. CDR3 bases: TGTGCCAGTAGTAACCTCAGGGAGACCCAGTACTTC. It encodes CASSNLRETQYF.

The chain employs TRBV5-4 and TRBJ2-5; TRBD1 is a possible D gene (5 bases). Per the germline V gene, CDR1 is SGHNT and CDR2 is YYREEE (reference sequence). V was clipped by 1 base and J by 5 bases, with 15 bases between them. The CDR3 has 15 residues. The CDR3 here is CASSLKSAGMETQYF. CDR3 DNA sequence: TGTGCCAGCAGCTTGAAGTCCGCAGGGATGGAGACCCAGTACTTC.

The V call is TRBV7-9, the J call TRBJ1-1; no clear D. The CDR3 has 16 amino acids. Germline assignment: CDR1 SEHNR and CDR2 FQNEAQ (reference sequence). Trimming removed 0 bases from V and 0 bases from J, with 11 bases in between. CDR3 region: CASSLAPGIVNTEAFF. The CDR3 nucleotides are TGTGCCAGCAGCTTAGCACCAGGAATAGTGAACACTGAAGCTTTCTTT.

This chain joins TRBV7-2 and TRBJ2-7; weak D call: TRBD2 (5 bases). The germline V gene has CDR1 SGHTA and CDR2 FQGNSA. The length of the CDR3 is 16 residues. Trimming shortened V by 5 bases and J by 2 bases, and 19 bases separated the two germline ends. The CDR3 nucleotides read TGTGCCAGCAGCCACATCGGCCGGGGAAGCGCCTACGAGCAGTACTTC. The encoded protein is CASSHIGRGSAYEQYF.

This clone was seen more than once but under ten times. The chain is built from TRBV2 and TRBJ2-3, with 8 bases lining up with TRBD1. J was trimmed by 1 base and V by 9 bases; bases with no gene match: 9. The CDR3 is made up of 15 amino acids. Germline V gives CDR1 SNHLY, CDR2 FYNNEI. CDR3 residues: CARTSGTGRTDTQYF. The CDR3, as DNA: TGTGCCAGAACCTCCGGGACAGGACGCACAGATACGCAGTATTTT.

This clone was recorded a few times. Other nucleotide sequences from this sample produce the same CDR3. The CDR3 sequence: CASSLGQGFFNYGYTF. CDR3 sequence (DNA): TGTGCCAGCAGCTTGGGACAGGGTTTTTTTAACTATGGCTACACCTTC. The V call is TRBV7-9, the J call TRBJ1-2; 9 bases line up with TRBD1. The CDR3 consists of 16 residues. After removal of 3 bases from V and 1 base from J, the junction contained 6 bases not matched to a gene. CDR1 SEHNR and CDR2 FQNEAQ come from the germline V gene (reference sequence).

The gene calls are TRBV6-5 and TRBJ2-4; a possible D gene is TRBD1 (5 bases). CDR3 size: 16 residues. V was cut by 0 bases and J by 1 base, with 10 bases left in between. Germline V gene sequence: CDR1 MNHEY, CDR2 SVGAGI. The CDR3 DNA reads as TGTGCCAGCAGTTACTCGGCAGGGCATGCCAAAAACATTCAGTACTTC. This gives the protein CASSYSAGHAKNIQYF.

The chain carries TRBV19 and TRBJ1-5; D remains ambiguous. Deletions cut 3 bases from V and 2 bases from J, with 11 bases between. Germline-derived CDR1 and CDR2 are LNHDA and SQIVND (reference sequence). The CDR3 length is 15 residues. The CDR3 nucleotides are TGTGCCAGTAGTATTATGGGGAGGGGCAATCAGCCCCAGCATTTT. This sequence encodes CASSIMGRGNQPQHF.

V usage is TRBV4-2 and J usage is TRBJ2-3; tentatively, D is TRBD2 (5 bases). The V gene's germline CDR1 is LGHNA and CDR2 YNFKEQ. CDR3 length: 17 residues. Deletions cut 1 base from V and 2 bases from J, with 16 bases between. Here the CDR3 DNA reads TGTGCCAGCAGCCAAGCCAGCGGACTTTCTCTCACAGATACGCAGTATTTT. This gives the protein CASSQASGLSLTDTQYF.

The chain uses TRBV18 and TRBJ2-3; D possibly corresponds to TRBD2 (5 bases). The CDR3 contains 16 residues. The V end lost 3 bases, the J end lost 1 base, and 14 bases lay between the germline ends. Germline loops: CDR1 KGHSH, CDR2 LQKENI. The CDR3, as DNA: TGTGCCAGCTCACCTCGGGGAGTAGTTGGCACAGATACGCAGTATTTT. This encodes CASSPRGVVGTDTQYF.

CDR3 sequence (DNA): TGTGCCAGCAGCTTAGAGTATGTTGGAAACACCATATATTTT. It specifies CASSLEYVGNTIYF. The V and J genes are TRBV11-2 and TRBJ1-3, with no clear D. CDR3 length: 14 residues. Deletions cut 0 bases from V and 3 bases from J, with 6 bases between. CDR1 and CDR2 (germline): SGHAT, FQNNGV.

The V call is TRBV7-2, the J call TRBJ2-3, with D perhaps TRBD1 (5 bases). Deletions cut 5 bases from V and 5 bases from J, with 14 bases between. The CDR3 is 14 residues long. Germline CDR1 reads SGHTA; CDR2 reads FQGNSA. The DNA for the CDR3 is TGTGCCAGCAGCCCTCGGACATTGCGAGATACGCAGTATTTT. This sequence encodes CASSPRTLRDTQYF.

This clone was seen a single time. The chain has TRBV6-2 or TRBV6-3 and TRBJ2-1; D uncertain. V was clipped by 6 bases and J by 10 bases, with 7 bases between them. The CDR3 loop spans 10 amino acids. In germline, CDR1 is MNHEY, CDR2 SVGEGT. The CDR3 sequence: CASSDREQFF. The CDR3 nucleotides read TGTGCCAGCAGCGACCGGGAGCAGTTCTTC.

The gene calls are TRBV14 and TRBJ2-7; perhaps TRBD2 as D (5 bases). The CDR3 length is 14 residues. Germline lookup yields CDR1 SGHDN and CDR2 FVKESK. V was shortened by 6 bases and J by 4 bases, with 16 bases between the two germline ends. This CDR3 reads CASRNRRSGYEQYF. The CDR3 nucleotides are TGTGCCAGCAGAAATCGGAGGAGTGGATACGAGCAGTACTTC.

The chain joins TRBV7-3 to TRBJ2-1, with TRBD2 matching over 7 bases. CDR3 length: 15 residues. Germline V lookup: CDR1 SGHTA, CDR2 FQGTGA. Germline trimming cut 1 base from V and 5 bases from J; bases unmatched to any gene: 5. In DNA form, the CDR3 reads TGTGCCAGCAGCTTAAGGGCTAGCGGAAACAATGAGCAGTTCTTC. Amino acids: CASSLRASGNNEQFF. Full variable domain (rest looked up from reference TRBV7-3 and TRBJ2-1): GAGVSQTPSNKVTEKGKYVELRCDPISGHTALYWYRQSLGQGPEFLIYFQGTGAADDSGLPNDRFFAVRPEGSVSTLKIQRTERGDSAVYLCASSLRASGNNEQFFGPGTRLTVL.

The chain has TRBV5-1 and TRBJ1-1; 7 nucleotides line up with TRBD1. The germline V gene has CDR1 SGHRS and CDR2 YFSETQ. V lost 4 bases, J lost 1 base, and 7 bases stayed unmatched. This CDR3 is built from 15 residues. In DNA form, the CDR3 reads TGCGCCAGCAGCCATAGGACAGGACAGAACACTGAAGCTTTCTTT. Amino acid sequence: CASSHRTGQNTEAFF.